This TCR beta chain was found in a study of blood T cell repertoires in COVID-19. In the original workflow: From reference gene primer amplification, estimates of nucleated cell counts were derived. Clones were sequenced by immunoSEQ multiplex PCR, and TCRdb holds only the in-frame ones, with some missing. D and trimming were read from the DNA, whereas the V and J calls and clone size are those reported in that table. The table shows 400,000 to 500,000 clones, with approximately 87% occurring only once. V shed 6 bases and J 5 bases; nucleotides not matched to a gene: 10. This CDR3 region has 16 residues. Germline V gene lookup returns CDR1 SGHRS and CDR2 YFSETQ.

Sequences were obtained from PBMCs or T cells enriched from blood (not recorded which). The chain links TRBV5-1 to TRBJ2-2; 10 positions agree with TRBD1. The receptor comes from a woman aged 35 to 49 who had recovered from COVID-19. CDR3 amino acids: CASISRQGAETGELFF. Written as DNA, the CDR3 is TGCGCCAGCATCAGTAGACAGGGGGCGGAAACCGGGGAGCTGTTTTTT.